These 18 T cell receptor beta chains originate from one sample sequenced in a study of blood T cell repertoires in COVID-19. Here immunoSEQ multiplex PCR was the method, and the copy in TCRdb shows in-frame clones only, minus some. The data hold under 350,000 clones, with 65% to 90% observed a single time. What was sequenced was peripheral blood. These receptors all come from a human donor in a cohort sampled during active COVID-19.

This clone was observed a single time. V usage is TRBV3-1 (or the pseudogene TRBV3-2) and J usage is TRBJ2-3, with D maybe TRBD2 (5 bases). In germline, CDR1 is LGHDT, CDR2 YNNKEL (reference sequence). V was cut by 2 bases and J by 0 bases, with 12 bases left in between. This CDR3 has 16 residues. The CDR3 nucleotides are TGTGCCAGCAGCCAATCCTTCCGGGATAGCACAGATACGCAGTATTTT. Its translation: CASSQSFRDSTDTQYF.

The rearrangement links TRBV28 to TRBJ1-2; D not resolved. This CDR3 contains 13 residues. The V gene lost 2 bases and the J gene lost 4 bases, with 8 bases spanning the gap. Germline values: CDR1 MDHEN, CDR2 SYDVKM. The CDR3 sequence: CASSLQAGYGYTF. In DNA, the CDR3 is TGTGCCAGCAGTTTACAGGCAGGCTATGGCTACACCTTC.

This clone was counted between two and nine times. This chain joins TRBV7-2 and TRBJ1-1; D is perhaps TRBD1 (6 bases). Germline loops: CDR1 SGHTA, CDR2 FQGNSA. Trimming left V 5 bases short and J 11 bases short, with 18 bases between. The CDR3 totals 13 residues. CDR3 sequence reads: CASSTRTGRGAFF. The CDR3 DNA follows: TGTGCCAGCAGCACCCGAACAGGGCGCGGGGCTTTCTTT. The full variable domain, in which reference TRBV7-2 and TRBJ1-1 provide the parts outside the CDR3, is GAGVSQSPSNKVTEKGKDVELRCDPISGHTALYWYRQSLGQGLEFLIYFQGNSAPDKSGLPSDRFSAERTGGSVSTLTIQRTQQEDSAVYLCASSTRTGRGAFFGQGTRLTVV.

The chain uses TRBV15 and TRBJ1-4; D unclear. The CDR3 extends over 12 amino acids. Trimming took 3 bases from V and 6 from J, leaving 5 bases between them. CDR1 is LNHNV and CDR2 is YYDKDF in the germline V gene (reference sequence). DNA of the CDR3: TGTGCCACCAGCAGCCCGGATGAAAAACTGTTTTTT. It translates to CATSSPDEKLFF.

This sequence joins TRBV5-1 and TRBJ1-2, with 8 bases matching TRBD1. Germline CDR1 and CDR2: SGHRS and YFSETQ. Germline trimming cut 4 bases from V and 8 bases from J; bases unmatched to any gene: 10. The CDR3 has 14 residues. CDR3 sequence: CASSQTTGGEGYTF. CDR3 nucleotides: TGCGCCAGCAGCCAAACTACAGGGGGAGAAGGCTACACCTTC. The whole variable domain, remainder taken from reference TRBV5-1 and TRBJ1-2, is KAGVTQTPRYLIKTRGQQVTLSCSPISGHRSVSWYQQTPGQGLQFLFEYFSETQRNKGNFPGRFSGRQFSNSRSEMNVSTLELGDSALYLCASSQTTGGEGYTFGSGTRLTVV.

This sequence joins TRBV5-4 and TRBJ2-3; TRBD2 matches 11 bases. Per the germline V gene, CDR1 is SGHNT and CDR2 is YYREEE (reference sequence). This CDR3 has 16 amino acids. The trim removed 1 base at V and 2 bases at J, leaving 3 bases unmatched. CDR3 DNA sequence: TGTGCCAGCAGCTTGATACTAGCGGGAGTCACAGATACGCAGTATTTT. This encodes CASSLILAGVTDTQYF. The variable domain in full, with the rest retrieved from reference TRBV5-4 and TRBJ2-3, is ETGVTQSPTHLIKTRGQQVTLRCSSQSGHNTVSWYQQALGQGPQFIFQYYREEENGRGNFPPRFSGLQFPNYSSELNVNALELDDSALYLCASSLILAGVTDTQYFGPGTRLTVL.

In this sample, this clone turned up many times. V gene TRBV5-6 combines with J gene TRBJ1-1; 7 positions agree with TRBD1. From germline, CDR1 is SGHDT and CDR2 YYEEEE. V shed 3 bases and J 1 base; nucleotides not matched to a gene: 6. This CDR3 is built from 15 residues. The CDR3 region has the DNA TGTGCCAGCAGCTCAGGGGACAGAAAGAACACTGAAGCTTTCTTT. As protein: CASSSGDRKNTEAFF.

V usage is TRBV12-5 and J usage is TRBJ2-7; possible D gene TRBD2, 6 bases. Trimming took off 10 bases at V and 0 bases at J, with 13 bases between the two ends. Germline CDR1 and CDR2: LGHNT and FRNRAP. This CDR3 region has 13 residues. The CDR3 DNA reads as TGTGCTACGGGAGTCCAGAGCTCCTACGAGCAGTACTTC. It encodes CATGVQSSYEQYF. The full variable domain, in which reference TRBV12-5 and TRBJ2-7 provide the parts outside the CDR3, is DARVTQTPRHKVTEMGQEVTMRCQPILGHNTVFWYRQTMMQGLELLAYFRNRAPLDDSGMPKDRFSAEMPDATLATLKIQPSEPRDSAVYFCATGVQSSYEQYFGPGTRLTVT.

This chain links TRBV18 with TRBJ1-6, with 7 bases aligning to TRBD1. There are 15 residues in the CDR3. Germline CDR1 reads KGHSH; CDR2 reads LQKENI. The trim removed 5 bases at V and 8 bases at J, leaving 9 bases unmatched. The CDR3 is CASSSRQGDYSPLHF. The CDR3 nucleotides read TGTGCCAGCTCATCGAGACAGGGAGACTATTCACCCCTCCACTTT.

The rearrangement links TRBV29-1 to TRBJ2-7; TRBD1 aligns across 10 bases. V lost 7 bases to trimming and J lost 4 bases; unmatched junction nucleotides: 4. Germline-derived CDR1 and CDR2 are SQVTM and ANQGSEA. The CDR3 extends over 12 amino acids. CDR3 sequence reads: CSGGQGRYEQYF. CDR3 DNA: TGCAGCGGGGGACAGGGGAGATACGAGCAGTACTTC.

In this sample, this clone turned up a few times. V and J are TRBV4-2 and TRBJ1-3; D remains ambiguous. This CDR3 spans 16 amino acids. Trimming shortened V by 0 bases and J by 2 bases, and 11 bases separated the two germline ends. The germline V gene encodes CDR1 LGHNA and CDR2 YNFKEQ. Here the CDR3 DNA reads TGTGCCAGCAGCCAAGATGTAGGAGGACCTGGAAACACCATATATTTT. Protein product: CASSQDVGGPGNTIYF.

CDR3 sequence reads: CASSPPSGLSYNEQFF. The CDR3, as DNA: TGTGCCAGCAGTCCGCCCAGCGGGCTCTCCTACAATGAGCAGTTCTTC. This chain uses TRBV25-1 with TRBJ2-1; D may be TRBD2 (6 bases). Per the germline V gene, CDR1 is MGHDK and CDR2 is SYGVNS. The germline V and J ends were trimmed by 5 bases and 0 bases, with 14 bases remaining between them. This CDR3 region has 16 residues.

The chain recombines TRBV7-8 with TRBJ2-7, with 13 bases matching TRBD2. The CDR3 has 16 amino acids. Germline-derived CDR1 and CDR2 are SGHVS and FQNEAQ. After removal of 5 bases from V and 3 bases from J, the junction contained 7 bases not matched to a gene. The CDR3 reads CASSPYRLAGGYEQYF. CDR3 in DNA: TGTGCCAGCAGCCCTTACCGACTAGCGGGAGGCTACGAGCAGTACTTC.

This chain joins TRBV6-1 and TRBJ1-1, with D hard to call. Per germline, CDR1 MNHNS and CDR2 SASEGT. V lost 3 bases and J lost 1, with 15 bases in between. The CDR3 is made up of 16 amino acids. The CDR3 DNA reads as TGTGCCAGCAGTGAGTTCGCGGCCCCCCAGAACACTGAAGCTTTCTTT. It codes for CASSEFAAPQNTEAFF.

Points on this clone: Other DNA sequences in this specimen translate into the identical CDR3. The chain combines TRBV7-9 with TRBJ2-1, with 7 bases identical to TRBD2. The germline gives CDR1 SEHNR, CDR2 FQNEAQ (reference sequence). The CDR3 extends over 16 amino acids. Losses at the gene ends were 1 base for V and 0 bases for J; bases not matched to a gene: 3. In DNA, the CDR3 is TGTGCCAGCAGCTTAGTGGGCGGGAGCTCCTACAATGAGCAGTTCTTC. Its protein product is CASSLVGGSSYNEQFF.

The chain joins TRBV19 to TRBJ2-3, with 8 bases that match TRBD1. CDR1 and CDR2 (germline): LNHDA, SQIVND (reference sequence). This CDR3 contains 16 residues. Trimming at V came to 7 bases and at J to 1 base, leaving 10 bases not matched to a gene. The DNA of the CDR3 is TGTGCCAGTATCCCAACCGGGACAGGCCGCACAGATACGCAGTATTTT. Amino acid sequence: CASIPTGTGRTDTQYF.

This CDR3 reads CASSLGTGYDGYTF. CDR3 coding DNA: TGTGCCAGCAGTTTGGGGACAGGGTATGACGGCTACACCTTC. V and J are TRBV6-5 and TRBJ1-2, with 9 nucleotides matching TRBD1. The CDR3 spans 14 residues. Germline V gene data show CDR1 as MNHEY and CDR2 as SVGAGI. Germline trimming cut 4 bases from V and 8 bases from J; bases unmatched to any gene: 8.

This clone was found a few times. The chain uses TRBV7-3 and TRBJ2-1; the D gene is possibly TRBD1 (5 bases). CDR1 is SGHTA and CDR2 is FQGTGA in the germline V gene. With 3 bases removed from V and 1 base from J, the gap between germline ends came to 10 bases. The CDR3 runs 15 residues. The CDR3 DNA sequence: TGTGCCAGCAGCTTTGATAGGGGATCCTACAATGAGCAGTTCTTC. Residues: CASSFDRGSYNEQFF.